The clone carrying this T cell receptor (beta chain) was seen a few times. As yet, its antigen is unknown. The CDR3 loop spans 16 amino acids. CDR1 is SEHNR and CDR2 is FQNEAQ in the germline V gene (reference sequence). V lost 1 base, J lost 3 bases, and 13 bases lay in between. Both subsets, CD45RA+ naive and CD45RA-negative memory, were split from the CD4+ cells. The method was immunoSEQ multiplex PCR; TCRdb's version includes in-frame clones alone and lacks a portion of them. The sample records 2,500,000 or so clones, 80% to 95% being singletons. The data belong to a study of shared clonotypes between healthy human individuals. The wider study: The plates for each donor numbered three CD4 naive, three CD4 memory, two CD8 naive and one CD8 memory.

Overall study findings and caveats: Represented diversity (both genetic and exposure-history) was limited by the small number of donors. As a rule, naive subsets had a larger estimated richness than memory subsets.

The V gene is TRBV7-9, the J gene TRBJ2-1; no reliable D call. This receptor was obtained from a young man in good health. Some clones in this sample may be carry-over from other donors' samples. Sequencing was performed on naive CD4+ T cells from PBMCs. Specified subset: CD45RA+ positively selected. CDR3 residues: CASSLDPGIIYNEQFF. CDR3 DNA: TGTGCCAGCAGCTTAGACCCTGGGATCATCTACAATGAGCAGTTCTTC.